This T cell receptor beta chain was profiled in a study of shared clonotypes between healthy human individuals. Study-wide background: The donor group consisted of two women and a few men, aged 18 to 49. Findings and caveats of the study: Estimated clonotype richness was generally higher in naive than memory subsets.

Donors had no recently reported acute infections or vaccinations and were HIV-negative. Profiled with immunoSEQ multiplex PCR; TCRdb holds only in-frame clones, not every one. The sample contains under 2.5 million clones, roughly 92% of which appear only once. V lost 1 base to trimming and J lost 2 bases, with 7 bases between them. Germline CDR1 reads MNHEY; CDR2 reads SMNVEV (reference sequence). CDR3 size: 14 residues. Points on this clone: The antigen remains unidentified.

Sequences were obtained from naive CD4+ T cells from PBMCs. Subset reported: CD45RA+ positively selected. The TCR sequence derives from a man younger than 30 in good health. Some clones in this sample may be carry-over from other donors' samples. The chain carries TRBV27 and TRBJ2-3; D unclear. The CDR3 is CASSLFTSTDTQYF. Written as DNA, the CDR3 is TGTGCCAGCAGTTTATTCACCTCCACAGATACGCAGTATTTT.